Below, 4 T cell receptor beta chains from the same sample are listed, as sequenced in a study of T cells in Graves' hyperthyroidism and ophthalmopathy. The source material, RNA transcripts, was used to amplify TCR beta CDR3 regions. With the HTBI primer set, the TCR CDR3 went through a first round of RT-PCR. Each CDR3 protein is one row after TCRdb ran MiXCR on the multiplex PCR reads. The data contain hundreds of thousands of distinct CDR3 sequences, around 19% of them singletons. The sequenced sample was blood. The receptor set was obtained from a woman aged 50 to 65 with Graves' hyperthyroidism that later progressed to Graves' ophthalmopathy.

In its sample, this clonotype was seen a few times. The gene calls are TRBV9 and TRBJ1-1; D unresolved. Germline CDR1 and CDR2: SGDLS and YYNGEE. The CDR3 totals 13 residues. V lost 0 bases, J lost 4 bases, and 7 bases lay in between. The CDR3 nucleotides read TGTGCCAGCAGCGTAGAAATCCGCACTGAAGCTTTCTTT. Translated, it gives CASSVEIRTEAFF.

In this sample, this clonotype turned up a few times. The genes are TRBV15 and TRBJ1-4; TRBD1 matches at 9 bases. Germline-derived CDR1 and CDR2 are LNHNV and YYDKDF (reference sequence). J gave up 8 bases and V 3 bases, and 10 bases lay outside the gene matches. The CDR3 contains 16 residues. The CDR3 here is CATSRDPGQGAEKLFF. The DNA of the CDR3 is TGTGCCACCAGCAGGGACCCGGGACAGGGCGCAGAAAAACTGTTTTTT.

In the case of this clonotype: It may be a read error: a sequence one base away is much more abundant. This chain joins TRBV5-6 and TRBJ1-1, with no clear D. The CDR3 is 13 residues long. CDR1 is SGHDT and CDR2 is YYEEEE in the germline V gene. Trimming shortened V by 4 bases and J by 6 bases, and 13 bases separated the two germline ends. The CDR3 loop is CASSPRFWAEAFF. CDR3 DNA: TGTGCCAGCAGCCCTCGATTCTGGGCTGAAGCTTTCTTT.

The chain carries TRBV15 and TRBJ1-6, with TRBD1 as a possible D gene (5 bases). V lost 1 base and J 7 bases, leaving 11 bases between the germline ends. Per germline, CDR1 LNHNV and CDR2 YYDKDF (reference sequence). The CDR3 consists of 15 residues. CDR3 DNA: TGTGCCACCAGCAGAGGGGACCGAGGAAATTCACCCCTCCACTTT. Residues: CATSRGDRGNSPLHF.